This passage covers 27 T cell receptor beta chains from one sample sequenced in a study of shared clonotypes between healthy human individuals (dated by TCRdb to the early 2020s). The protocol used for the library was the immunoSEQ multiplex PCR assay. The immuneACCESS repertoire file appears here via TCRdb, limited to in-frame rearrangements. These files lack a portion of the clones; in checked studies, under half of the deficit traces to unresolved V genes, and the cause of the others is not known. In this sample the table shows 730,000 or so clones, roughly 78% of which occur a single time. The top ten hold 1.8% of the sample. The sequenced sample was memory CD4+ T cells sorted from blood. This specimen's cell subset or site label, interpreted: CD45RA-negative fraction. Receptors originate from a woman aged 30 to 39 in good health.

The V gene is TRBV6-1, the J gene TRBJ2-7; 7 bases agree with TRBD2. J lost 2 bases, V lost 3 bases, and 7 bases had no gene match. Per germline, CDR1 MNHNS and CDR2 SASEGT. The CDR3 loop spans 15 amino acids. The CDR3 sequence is CASSDPPGGTYEQYF. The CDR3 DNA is TGTGCCAGCAGTGACCCGCCGGGGGGAACCTACGAGCAGTACTTC.

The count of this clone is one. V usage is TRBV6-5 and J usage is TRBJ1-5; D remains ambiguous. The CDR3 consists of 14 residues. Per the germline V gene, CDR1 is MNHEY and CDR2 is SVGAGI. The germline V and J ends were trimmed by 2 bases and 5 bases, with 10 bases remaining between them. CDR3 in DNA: TGTGCCAGCAGTTACGATCGGGAGTATCAGCCCCAGCATTTT. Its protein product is CASSYDREYQPQHF.

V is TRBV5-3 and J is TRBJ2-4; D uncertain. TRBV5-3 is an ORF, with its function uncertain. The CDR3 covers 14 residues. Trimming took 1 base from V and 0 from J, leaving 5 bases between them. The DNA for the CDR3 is TGTGCCAGAAGCTTGTCCGAAGCCAAAAACATTCAGTACTTC. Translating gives CARSLSEAKNIQYF.

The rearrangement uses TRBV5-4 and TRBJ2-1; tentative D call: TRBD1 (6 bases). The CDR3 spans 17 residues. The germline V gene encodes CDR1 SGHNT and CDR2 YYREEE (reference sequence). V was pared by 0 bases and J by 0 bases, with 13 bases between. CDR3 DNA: TGTGCCAGCAGCTTGGGGGGGCCGGGAATCTCCTACAATGAGCAGTTCTTC. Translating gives CASSLGGPGISYNEQFF.

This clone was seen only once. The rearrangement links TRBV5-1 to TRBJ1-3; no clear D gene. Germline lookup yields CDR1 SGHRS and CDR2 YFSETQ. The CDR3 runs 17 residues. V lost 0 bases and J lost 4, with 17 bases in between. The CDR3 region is CASSLELGGLGGNTIYF. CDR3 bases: TGCGCCAGCAGCTTGGAACTCGGCGGCCTGGGGGGAAACACCATATATTTT.

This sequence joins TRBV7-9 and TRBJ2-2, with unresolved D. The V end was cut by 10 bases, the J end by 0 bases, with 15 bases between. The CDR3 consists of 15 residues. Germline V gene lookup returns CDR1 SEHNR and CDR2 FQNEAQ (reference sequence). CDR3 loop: CATPTTAPNTGELFF. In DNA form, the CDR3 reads TGTGCCACACCTACCACGGCCCCGAACACCGGGGAGCTGTTTTTT.

This chain's CDR3 is CASSLVSGRAGTDTQYF. Written as DNA, the CDR3 is TGTGCCAGCAGCTTGGTTAGCGGGAGGGCCGGCACAGATACGCAGTATTTT. V and J are TRBV5-4 and TRBJ2-3; 11 positions agree with TRBD2. Germline V gene sequence: CDR1 SGHNT, CDR2 YYREEE (reference sequence). V shed 0 bases and J 1 base; nucleotides not matched to a gene: 4. The CDR3 totals 17 residues.

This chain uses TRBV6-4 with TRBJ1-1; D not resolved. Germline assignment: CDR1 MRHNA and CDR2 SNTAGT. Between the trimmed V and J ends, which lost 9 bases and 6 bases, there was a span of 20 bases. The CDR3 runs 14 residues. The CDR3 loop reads CARPRLALSPEAFF. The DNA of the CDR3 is TGTGCCAGGCCCCGTTTGGCCCTCAGCCCTGAAGCTTTCTTT.

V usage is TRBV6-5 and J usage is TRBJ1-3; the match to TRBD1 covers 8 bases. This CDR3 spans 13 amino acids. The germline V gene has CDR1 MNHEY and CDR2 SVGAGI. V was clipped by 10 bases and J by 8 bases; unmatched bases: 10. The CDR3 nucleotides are TGTGCCACGAAGGGACAGGTTGAGGACACCATATATTTT. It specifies CATKGQVEDTIYF.

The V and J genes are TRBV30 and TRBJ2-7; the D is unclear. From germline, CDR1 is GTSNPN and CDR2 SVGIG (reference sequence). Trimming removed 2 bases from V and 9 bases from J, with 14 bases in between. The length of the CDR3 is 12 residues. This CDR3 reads CAWSPMSLVQYF. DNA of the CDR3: TGTGCCTGGAGTCCGATGTCCCTAGTGCAGTACTTC. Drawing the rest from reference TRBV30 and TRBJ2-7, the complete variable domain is SQTIHQWPATLVQPVGSPLSLECTVEGTSNPNLYWYRQAAGRGLQLLFYSVGIGQISSEVPQNLSASRPQDRQFILSSKKLLLSDSGFYLCAWSPMSLVQYFGPGTRLTVT.

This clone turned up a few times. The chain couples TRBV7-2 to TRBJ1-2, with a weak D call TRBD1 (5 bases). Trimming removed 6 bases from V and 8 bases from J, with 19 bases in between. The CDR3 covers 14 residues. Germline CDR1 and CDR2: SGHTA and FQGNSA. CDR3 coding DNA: TGTGCCAGCAGTCGGGACGGTGGAGTTAAGGGCTACACCTTC. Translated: CASSRDGGVKGYTF.

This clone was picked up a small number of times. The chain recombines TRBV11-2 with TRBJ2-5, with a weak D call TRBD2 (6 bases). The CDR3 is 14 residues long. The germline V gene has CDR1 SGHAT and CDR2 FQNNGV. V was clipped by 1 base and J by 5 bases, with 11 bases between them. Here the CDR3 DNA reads TGTGCCAGCAGCTTAGGTCCGGGAGTGGAGACCCAGTACTTC. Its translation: CASSLGPGVETQYF. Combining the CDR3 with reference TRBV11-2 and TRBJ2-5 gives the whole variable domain EAGVAQSPRYKIIEKRQSVAFWCNPISGHATLYWYQQILGQGPKLLIQFQNNGVVDDSQLPKDRFSAERLKGVDSTLKIQPAKLEDSAVYLCASSLGPGVETQYFGPGTRLLVL.

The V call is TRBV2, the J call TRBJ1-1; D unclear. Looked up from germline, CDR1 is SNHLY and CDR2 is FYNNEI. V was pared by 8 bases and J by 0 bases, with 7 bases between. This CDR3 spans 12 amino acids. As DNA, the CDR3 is TGTGCCAGCTCCTCGATGAACACTGAAGCTTTCTTT. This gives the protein CASSSMNTEAFF.

CDR3 bases: TGCGCCAGCAGCGAATTAGCGGGAGGAGTGAACTACGAGCAGTACTTC. Protein sequence: CASSELAGGVNYEQYF. The chain links TRBV5-1 to TRBJ2-7; 10 bases line up with TRBD2. This CDR3 is 16 amino acids long. Per the germline V gene, CDR1 is SGHRS and CDR2 is YFSETQ. The trim removed 4 bases at V and 3 bases at J, leaving 10 bases unmatched.

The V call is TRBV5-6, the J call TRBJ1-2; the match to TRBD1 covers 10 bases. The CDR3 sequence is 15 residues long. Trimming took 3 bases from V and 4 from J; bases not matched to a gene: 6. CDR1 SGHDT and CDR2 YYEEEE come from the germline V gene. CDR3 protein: CASSSGTGVGYGYTF. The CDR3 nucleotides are TGTGCCAGCAGCTCGGGGACAGGGGTGGGCTATGGCTACACCTTC.

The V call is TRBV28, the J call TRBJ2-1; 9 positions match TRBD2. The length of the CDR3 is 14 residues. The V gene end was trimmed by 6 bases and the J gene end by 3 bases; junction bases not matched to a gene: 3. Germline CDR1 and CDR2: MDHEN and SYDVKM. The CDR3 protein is CASRNSGSYNEQFF. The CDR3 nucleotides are TGTGCCAGCAGAAATAGCGGGAGCTACAATGAGCAGTTCTTC.

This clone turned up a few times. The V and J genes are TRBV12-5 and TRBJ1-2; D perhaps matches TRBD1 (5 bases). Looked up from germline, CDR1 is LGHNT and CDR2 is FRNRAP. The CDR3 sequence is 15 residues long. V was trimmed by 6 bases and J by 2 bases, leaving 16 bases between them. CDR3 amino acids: CASGPDPRGNYGYTF. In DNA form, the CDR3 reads TGTGCTAGTGGACCTGACCCTAGGGGCAACTATGGCTACACCTTC.

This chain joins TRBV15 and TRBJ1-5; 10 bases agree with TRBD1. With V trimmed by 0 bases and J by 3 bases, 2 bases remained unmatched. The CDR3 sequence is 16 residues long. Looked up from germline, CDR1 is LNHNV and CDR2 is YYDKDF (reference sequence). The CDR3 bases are TGTGCCACCAGCAGAGAGGGACAGGGGAACAATCAGCCCCAGCATTTT. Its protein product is CATSREGQGNNQPQHF.

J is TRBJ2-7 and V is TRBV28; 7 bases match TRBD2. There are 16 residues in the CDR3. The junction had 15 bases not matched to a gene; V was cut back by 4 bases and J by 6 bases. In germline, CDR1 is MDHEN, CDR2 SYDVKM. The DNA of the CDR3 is TGTGCCAGCAGTTCGGCCACGGGACTCGGGAGGTCCGAGCAGTACTTC. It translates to CASSSATGLGRSEQYF.

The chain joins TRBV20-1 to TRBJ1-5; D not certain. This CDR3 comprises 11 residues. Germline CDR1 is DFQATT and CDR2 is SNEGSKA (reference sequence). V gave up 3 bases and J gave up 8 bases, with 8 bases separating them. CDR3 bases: TGCAGTGCTAGGGCCGGTGAGCCCCAGCATTTT. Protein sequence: CSARAGEPQHF.

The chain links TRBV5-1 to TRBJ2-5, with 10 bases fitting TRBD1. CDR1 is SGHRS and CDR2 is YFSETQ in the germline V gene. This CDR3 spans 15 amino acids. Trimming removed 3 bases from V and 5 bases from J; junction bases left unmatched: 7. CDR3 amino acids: CASSSGTGAEETQYF. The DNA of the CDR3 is TGCGCCAGCAGCTCCGGGACAGGGGCCGAGGAGACCCAGTACTTC.

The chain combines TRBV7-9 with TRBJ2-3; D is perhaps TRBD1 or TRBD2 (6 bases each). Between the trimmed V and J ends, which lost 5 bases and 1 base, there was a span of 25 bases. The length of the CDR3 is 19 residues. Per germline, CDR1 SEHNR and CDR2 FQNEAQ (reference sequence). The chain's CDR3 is CASSPGNEGGVWGTDTQYF. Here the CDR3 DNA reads TGTGCCAGCAGCCCCGGCAATGAGGGGGGAGTATGGGGCACAGATACGCAGTATTTT.

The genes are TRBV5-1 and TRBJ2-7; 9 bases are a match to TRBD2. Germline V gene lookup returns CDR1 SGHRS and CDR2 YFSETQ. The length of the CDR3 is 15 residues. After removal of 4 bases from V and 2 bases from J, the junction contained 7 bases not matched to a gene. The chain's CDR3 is CASSAGLAETYEQYF. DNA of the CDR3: TGCGCCAGCAGCGCGGGACTAGCTGAAACCTACGAGCAGTACTTC.

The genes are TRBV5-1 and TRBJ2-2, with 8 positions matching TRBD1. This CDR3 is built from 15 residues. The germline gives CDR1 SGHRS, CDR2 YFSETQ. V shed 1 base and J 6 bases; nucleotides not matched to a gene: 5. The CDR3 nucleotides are TGCGCCAGCAGCTTGACAGGGGGATTTGCCGGGGAGCTGTTTTTT. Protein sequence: CASSLTGGFAGELFF.

The CDR3 nucleotides are TGTGCCAGCAGTGGAACAGGGGCCCCCACTGAAAACATTCAGTACTTC. Its translation is CASSGTGAPTENIQYF. The chain has TRBV28 and TRBJ2-4, with 7 bases matching TRBD1. The V and J ends lost 5 bases and 5 bases, in that order; junction bases with no gene match: 12. Germline CDR1 is MDHEN and CDR2 is SYDVKM. The CDR3 loop spans 16 amino acids.

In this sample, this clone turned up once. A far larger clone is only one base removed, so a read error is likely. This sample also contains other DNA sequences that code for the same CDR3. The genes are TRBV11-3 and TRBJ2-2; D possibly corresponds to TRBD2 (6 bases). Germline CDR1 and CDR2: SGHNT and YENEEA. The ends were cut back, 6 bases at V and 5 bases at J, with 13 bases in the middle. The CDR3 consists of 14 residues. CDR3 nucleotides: TGTGCCAGCAGGCCCGGAGGAGGGACCGGGGAGCTGTTTTTT. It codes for CASRPGGGTGELFF.

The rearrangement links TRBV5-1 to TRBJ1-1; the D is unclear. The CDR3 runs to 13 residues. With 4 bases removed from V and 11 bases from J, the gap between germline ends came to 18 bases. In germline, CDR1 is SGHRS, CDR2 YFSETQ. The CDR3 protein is CASSPESVRGAFF. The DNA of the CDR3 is TGCGCCAGCAGCCCGGAAAGCGTGCGCGGGGCTTTCTTT.